The 21 T cell receptor beta chains given below trace back to one sample, sequenced in a study of control samples from healthy donors and cancer patients. The repertoire was sequenced with immunoSEQ multiplex PCR; TCRdb's copy has only in-frame clones and lacks some. The data hold roughly 150,000 clones, with over 85% observed a single time. The source material was blood. The receptor source for this set is a man between 18 and 29 years old in good health.

As DNA, the CDR3 is TGCGCCAGCAGTGAGTCAAAGGCCGGGGAGCTGTTTTTT. Translated, it gives CASSESKAGELFF. V usage is TRBV10-1 and J usage is TRBJ2-2, with D unresolved. The CDR3 contains 13 residues. Germline CDR1 and CDR2: WNHNN and SYGVQD (reference sequence). Trimming cost V 0 bases and J 6 bases, with 5 bases left between them.

The chain employs TRBV9 and TRBJ2-7; D perhaps matches TRBD2 (6 bases). Germline loops: CDR1 SGDLS, CDR2 YYNGEE. This CDR3 has 16 amino acids. The ends were cut back, 4 bases at V and 2 bases at J, with 19 bases in the middle. The CDR3 here is CASSSSVAEPTYEQYF. The CDR3 bases are TGTGCCAGCAGCTCAAGTGTAGCGGAACCAACCTACGAGCAGTACTTC.

V and J are TRBV6-5 and TRBJ2-1, with 10 bases matching TRBD2. The CDR3 is 14 residues long. CDR1 and CDR2 from the germline V gene are MNHEY and SVGAGI. V shed 6 bases and J 6 bases; nucleotides not matched to a gene: 5. The CDR3 region has the DNA TGTGCCAGCAGCTTAGCGGGGGGCTTCAATGAGCAGTTCTTC. Amino acids: CASSLAGGFNEQFF.

The genes are TRBV6-5 and TRBJ2-1; the D is unclear. Trimming took 2 bases from V and 4 from J, leaving 12 bases between them. CDR3 length: 15 residues. CDR1 and CDR2 from the germline V gene are MNHEY and SVGAGI. The CDR3 DNA is TGTGCCAGCAGTTACGATTATGGTCAGTACAATGAGCAGTTCTTC. This encodes CASSYDYGQYNEQFF.

The rearrangement links TRBV7-2 to TRBJ2-6; D is unresolved. Trimming left V 6 bases short and J 0 bases short, with 9 bases between. This CDR3 region has 15 residues. In germline, CDR1 is SGHTA, CDR2 FQGNSA. The CDR3 loop is CASRWTNSGANVLTF. The CDR3 DNA reads TGTGCCAGCAGGTGGACGAACTCTGGGGCCAACGTCCTGACTTTC.

The CDR3 loop is CASSQTEGASDRKLFF. CDR3 coding DNA: TGTGCCAGCAGCCAGACCGAGGGGGCGTCAGATAGAAAACTGTTTTTT. The rearrangement uses TRBV7-6 and TRBJ1-4, with 7 bases fitting TRBD1. With 5 bases clipped from V and 10 bases from J, the junction kept 16 bases outside the gene matches. This CDR3 is 16 amino acids long. From germline, CDR1 is SGHVS and CDR2 FNYEAQ.

The CDR3 loop is CASSVAHANTEAFF. The CDR3 DNA is TGTGCCAGCAGCGTAGCGCACGCGAACACTGAAGCTTTCTTT. This rearrangement joins TRBV9 to TRBJ1-1; no firm D call. Germline V CDR1 and CDR2: SGDLS, YYNGEE. V was clipped by 0 bases and J by 1 base, with 7 bases between them. CDR3 length equals 14 residues.

The V and J genes are TRBV4-1 and TRBJ1-6; D may be TRBD1 (6 bases). Trimming cost V 1 base and J 11 bases, with 12 bases left between them. The CDR3 has 14 amino acids. Germline assignment: CDR1 MGHRA and CDR2 YSYEKL. The CDR3 sequence is CASSQGGGIPPLHF. CDR3 nucleotides: TGCGCCAGCAGCCAAGGAGGGGGAATACCACCCCTCCACTTT.

The rearrangement uses TRBV11-3 and TRBJ2-7, with TRBD2 as a possible D gene (5 bases). This CDR3 region has 15 residues. V lost 0 bases and J lost 3, with 12 bases in between. Germline V CDR1 and CDR2: SGHNT, YENEEA. The CDR3 is CASSLDLGGFYEQYF. In DNA, the CDR3 is TGTGCCAGCAGCTTAGATCTAGGAGGATTCTACGAGCAGTACTTC.

The chain links TRBV2 to TRBJ2-7; D possibly corresponds to TRBD1 (5 bases). CDR3 length equals 13 residues. V was clipped by 7 bases and J by 4 bases, with 14 bases between them. The germline V gene encodes CDR1 SNHLY and CDR2 FYNNEI. The CDR3 DNA sequence: TGTGCCAGCATGTTAGGACACCCTTACGAGCAGTACTTC. This translates into CASMLGHPYEQYF.

With respect to this clone: Distinct nucleotide sequences in the sample also encode this CDR3. The V and J genes are TRBV18 and TRBJ1-1; maybe TRBD1 (5 bases). Germline values: CDR1 KGHSH, CDR2 LQKENI. The CDR3 consists of 12 residues. V gave up 5 bases and J gave up 3 bases, with 7 bases separating them. CDR3 amino acids: CASSGGDTEAFF. In DNA, the CDR3 is TGTGCCAGCTCAGGGGGGGACACTGAAGCTTTCTTT. The variable domain in full, with the rest retrieved from reference TRBV18 and TRBJ1-1, is NAGVMQNPRHLVRRRGQEARLRCSPMKGHSHVYWYRQLPEEGLKFMVYLQKENIIDESGMPKERFSAEFPKEGPSILRIQQVVRGDSAAYFCASSGGDTEAFFGQGTRLTVV.

The chain uses TRBV2 and TRBJ2-3; TRBD1 might be the D (6 bases). With 4 bases removed from V and 0 bases from J, the gap between germline ends came to 11 bases. The CDR3 covers 15 residues. Germline-derived CDR1 and CDR2 are SNHLY and FYNNEI. In DNA, the CDR3 is TGTGCCAGCAGTGTCTCAGGGGTGAGCACAGATACGCAGTATTTT. Its protein product is CASSVSGVSTDTQYF.

The V gene is TRBV5-1, the J gene TRBJ2-7; a weak D match, TRBD2 (5 bases). Trimming took 0 bases from V and 2 from J, leaving 18 bases between them. CDR1 is SGHRS, CDR2 YFSETQ, per germline. This CDR3 region has 17 residues. In DNA form, the CDR3 reads TGCGCCAGCAGCTTGGGGAGCCCCGGCAGGCGGGCCTACGAGCAGTACTTC. Protein sequence: CASSLGSPGRRAYEQYF.

The genes are TRBV7-9 and TRBJ1-1; 10 nucleotides agree with TRBD1. With 5 bases clipped from V and 4 bases from J, the junction kept 10 bases outside the gene matches. The CDR3 loop spans 16 amino acids. Germline V gives CDR1 SEHNR, CDR2 FQNEAQ (reference sequence). Here the CDR3 DNA reads TGTGCCAGCAGCCAGGGGACAGGGGTCGGGAGCACTGAAGCTTTCTTT. Translated: CASSQGTGVGSTEAFF.

The chain recombines TRBV5-1 with TRBJ1-1; tentative D call: TRBD1 (6 bases). Germline CDR1 reads SGHRS; CDR2 reads YFSETQ. Trimming cost V 5 bases and J 4 bases, with 9 bases left between them. The CDR3 covers 12 residues. CDR3: CASRQGLTEAFF. CDR3 nucleotide sequence: TGCGCCAGCAGACAGGGACTCACTGAAGCTTTCTTT.

The chain links TRBV9 to TRBJ2-3; D is unresolved. The CDR3 is 13 residues long. CDR1 SGDLS and CDR2 YYNGEE come from the germline V gene. V shed 1 base and J shed 2 bases, with 5 bases lying between them. CDR3 nucleotides: TGTGCCAGCAGCGTAACCGTCACAGATACGCAGTATTTT. Its translation: CASSVTVTDTQYF.

V usage is TRBV4-1 and J usage is TRBJ2-1, with unresolved D. V was shortened by 1 base and J by 0 bases, with 10 bases between the two germline ends. The CDR3 covers 16 residues. The germline CDR1 and CDR2 sequences are MGHRA and YSYEKL. The CDR3 spells CASSQGPAVSYNEQFF. In DNA form, the CDR3 reads TGCGCCAGCAGCCAAGGACCCGCGGTCTCCTACAATGAGCAGTTCTTC.

The chain combines TRBV7-8 with TRBJ1-5; 7 bases fit TRBD1. From germline, CDR1 is SGHVS and CDR2 FQNEAQ. This CDR3 is 15 amino acids long. V lost 3 bases, J lost 5 bases, and 7 bases stayed unmatched. This CDR3 reads CASSFLQGSDQPQHF. CDR3 DNA: TGTGCCAGCAGCTTCCTACAGGGGTCGGATCAGCCCCAGCATTTT.

The chain couples TRBV28 to TRBJ2-7, with a tentative D call TRBD2 (5 bases). Trimming took 6 bases from V and 5 from J, leaving 14 bases between them. The CDR3 covers 13 residues. Germline CDR1 MDHEN, CDR2 SYDVKM. CDR3 sequence: CASRPTSGDEQYF. DNA for the CDR3: TGTGCCAGCAGGCCGACCAGCGGCGACGAGCAGTACTTC.

The chain recombines TRBV5-5 with TRBJ1-1, with D perhaps matching TRBD1 (6 bases). CDR3 length: 15 residues. Germline CDR1 is SGHKS and CDR2 is YYEKEE (reference sequence). The V gene lost 1 base and the J gene lost 3 bases, with 13 bases spanning the gap. CDR3 in amino acids: CASSLSFTGYTEAFF. The CDR3 DNA is TGTGCCAGCAGCTTGTCATTCACAGGGTACACTGAAGCTTTCTTT.

This clone was seen only a few times. Within the sample, other DNA sequences also encode this same CDR3. The chain is built from TRBV19 and TRBJ1-6; the match to TRBD1 covers 7 bases. The CDR3 extends over 15 amino acids. Germline lookup yields CDR1 LNHDA and CDR2 SQIVND (reference sequence). Trimming took 3 bases from V and 6 from J; bases not matched to a gene: 5. The CDR3 nucleotides read TGTGCCAGTAGTATCCGGGACAGCGCTAATTCACCCCTCCACTTT. Encoded protein: CASSIRDSANSPLHF.